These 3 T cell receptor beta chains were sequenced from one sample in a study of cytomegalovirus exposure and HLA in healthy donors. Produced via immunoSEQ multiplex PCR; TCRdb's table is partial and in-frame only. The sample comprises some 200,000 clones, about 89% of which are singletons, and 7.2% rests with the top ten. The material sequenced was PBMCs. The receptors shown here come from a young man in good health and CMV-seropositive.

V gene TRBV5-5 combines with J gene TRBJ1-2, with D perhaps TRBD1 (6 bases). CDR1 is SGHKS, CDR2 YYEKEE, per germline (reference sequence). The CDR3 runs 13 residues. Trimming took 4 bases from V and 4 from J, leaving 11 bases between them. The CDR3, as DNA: TGTGCCAGCAGCCGGGACACCATCTATGGCTACACCTTC. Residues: CASSRDTIYGYTF.

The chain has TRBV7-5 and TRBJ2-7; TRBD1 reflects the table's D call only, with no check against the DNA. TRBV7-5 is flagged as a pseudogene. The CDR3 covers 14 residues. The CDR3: CALPGTLRGEEQYF. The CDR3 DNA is TGTGCTCTCCCCGGGACCCTCAGGGGAGAGGAGCAGTACTTC.

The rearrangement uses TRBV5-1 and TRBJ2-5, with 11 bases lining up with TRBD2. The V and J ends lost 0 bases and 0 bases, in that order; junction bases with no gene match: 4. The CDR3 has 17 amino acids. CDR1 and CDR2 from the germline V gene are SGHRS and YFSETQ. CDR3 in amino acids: CASSLAASGRYQETQYF. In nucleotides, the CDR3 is TGCGCCAGCAGCTTGGCCGCTAGCGGGAGGTACCAAGAGACCCAGTACTTC.